This TCR beta chain was sequenced for a study of response to subunit inactivated influenza vaccine. Study-level points and caveats: A suggestion made by the authors is that each seasonal influenza vaccination recruits few new T cells.

TCRdb re-called the RT-PCR reads through MiXCR, storing one row per CDR3 protein. Of more than 250,000 distinct CDR3 sequences detected, around a fifth appear once; the ten largest clones hold more than 8.5%. This clonotype was seen ten or more times. Its antigen remains unknown. In germline, CDR1 is SGHRS, CDR2 YFSETQ. This CDR3 spans 13 amino acids. V dropped 3 bases and J dropped 4 bases, with 10 bases sitting between them. The sequence was obtained from a man aged 50 to 75 who received an inactivated influenza vaccine. Material: PBMCs from blood, obtained around 22 months after vaccination. The V call is TRBV5-1, the J call TRBJ1-2; the D gene is possibly TRBD1 (5 bases). CDR3 sequence: CASSSQGLYGYTF. CDR3 in DNA: TGCGCCAGCAGCTCCCAGGGCCTCTATGGCTACACCTTC. Combining the CDR3 with reference TRBV5-1 and TRBJ1-2 gives the whole variable domain KAGVTQTPRYLIKTRGQQVTLSCSPISGHRSVSWYQQTPGQGLQFLFEYFSETQRNKGNFPGRFSGRQFSNSRSEMNVSTLELGDSALYLCASSSQGLYGYTFGSGTRLTVV.